The rows below give T cell receptor beta chains drawn from one sample of a study of T cell repertoires in cytomegalovirus infection. These receptors have no identified antigens. Using its own MiXCR run on the reads, TCRdb lists one record per CDR3 protein. The sample includes approximately 1,000,000 distinct CDR3 sequences, 31% of them seen just once. Sequencing used cultured CD8+ T cells from PBMCs, obtained from culture after CMV antigen stimulation. These receptor sequences come from a human donor in good health (CMV status not recorded). Some clones in this sample may be carry-over from other donors' samples. Both conserved end residues are part of each CDR3. D genes are given only for firm matches. Expanded clones are given a class, and other clones once, few, many or no size at all.

d_call | cdr3_length | j_call | clone_size | v_call | cdr3_nt | cdr3_aa
. | 15 | TRBJ1-5 | few | TRBV4-1 | TGCGCCAGCAGCCAGGCCCAGGCGGGCAATCAGCCCCAGCATTTT | CASSQAQAGNQPQHF
. | 15 | TRBJ2-1 | many | TRBV7-8 | TGTGCCAGCAGCTTAGCGGGGGCAACCTACAATGAGCAGTTCTTC | CASSLAGATYNEQFF
. | 14 | TRBJ1-1 | few | TRBV7-9 | TGTGCCAGCAGCTTAGCATCCGAAAACACTGAAGCTTTCTTT | CASSLASENTEAFF
TRBD1 | 15 | TRBJ2-7 | few | TRBV12-3/TRBV12-4 | TGTGCCAGCAGTTTTATTGAGACAGGGGTCTACGAGCAGTACTTC | CASSFIETGVYEQYF
. | 14 | TRBJ2-5 | . | TRBV6-6 | TGTGCCAGCAGTACAACAGGGTTTCAAGAGACCCAGTACTTC | CASSTTGFQETQYF
TRBD2 | 16 | TRBJ2-1 | few | TRBV7-2 | TGTGCCAGCAGCCCAACCTGGCGGGGGGCTCGGGTTGAGCAGTTCTTC | CASSPTWRGARVEQFF
. | 15 | TRBJ2-3 | few | TRBV27 | TGTGCCAGCAGTTTATCGCGCGCTTGGGGAGATACGCAGTATTTT | CASSLSRAWGDTQYF
. | 15 | TRBJ1-3 | few | TRBV7-6 | TGTGCCAGCAGCTTGTGGGAGTACTCTGGAAACACCATATATTTT | CASSLWEYSGNTIYF
. | 14 | TRBJ1-1 | . | TRBV6-1 | TGTGCCAGCAGTGAATCCCAGGGTAAAACTGAAGCTTTCTTT | CASSESQGKTEAFF
. | 15 | TRBJ1-5 | . | TRBV27 | TGTGCCAGCAGTTTATTTTGGAATAGCAATCAGCCCCAGCATTTT | CASSLFWNSNQPQHF
. | 13 | TRBJ2-5 | . | TRBV19 | TGTGCCAGTAATCAGGGGCTACGAGAGACCCAGTACTTC | CASNQGLRETQYF
. | 16 | TRBJ2-5 | . | TRBV4-3 | TGCGCCAGCAGCCAAGAACCGGTGGGGGTTGGGGAGACCCAGTACTTC | CASSQEPVGVGETQYF
TRBD1 | 13 | TRBJ1-1 | . | TRBV12-3/TRBV12-4 | TGTGCCAGCCCAGGGGGGTACGGCACTGAAGCTTTCTTT | CASPGGYGTEAFF
TRBD1 | 15 | TRBJ1-3 | once | TRBV12-3/TRBV12-4 | TGTGCCAGCACCCTGACAGGGGGGAGGAACAACACCATATATTTT | CASTLTGGRNNTIYF
. | 14 | TRBJ1-5 | many | TRBV12-3/TRBV12-4 | TGTGCCAGCAGCCTCGCTGCCCGGGTTCAGCCCCAGCATTTT | CASSLAARVQPQHF
TRBD2 | 15 | TRBJ2-1 | . | TRBV19 | TGTGCCAGTAGTATAGTAGCGGGGACCCACAATGAGCAGTTCTTC | CASSIVAGTHNEQFF
TRBD1 | 16 | TRBJ1-1 | . | TRBV5-4 | TGTGCCAGCAGCTTGGGGCCCGCAGGGGGGGGAACTGAAGCTTTCTTT | CASSLGPAGGGTEAFF
. | 14 | TRBJ1-5 | . | TRBV4-1 | TGCGCCAGCAGCCAAGGACAGAACAATCAGCCCCAGCATTTT | CASSQGQNNQPQHF
TRBD2 | 16 | TRBJ2-1 | . | TRBV13 | TGTGCCAGCAGCTTAGGCCTGCGGGGGGCCTACAATGAGCAGTTCTTC | CASSLGLRGAYNEQFF
. | 13 | TRBJ1-5 | . | TRBV19 | TGTGCCAGTAGTGCTACCCAAGATCAGCCCCAGCATTTT | CASSATQDQPQHF